The 28 T cell receptor beta chains presented below share a single source sample, sequenced in a study of blood T cell repertoires in COVID-19. Some clones are missing from TCRdb's copy, which holds only in-frame ones; the method was immunoSEQ multiplex PCR. The sample carries approximately 170,000 clones, about 85% recorded once. Material: peripheral blood. All receptors derive from a man between 60 and 70 years old with acute or convalescent COVID-19.

The rearrangement uses TRBV7-9 and TRBJ2-3; a possible D gene is TRBD2 (6 bases). From germline, CDR1 is SEHNR and CDR2 FQNEAQ (reference sequence). The V and J ends lost 4 bases and 3 bases respectively, with 14 bases between them. The CDR3 is made up of 15 amino acids. CDR3 sequence (DNA): TGTGCCAGCAGCTCCGGGACTGGGGAAACAGATACGCAGTATTTT. This codes for CASSSGTGETDTQYF. The variable domain in full, completed from reference TRBV7-9 and TRBJ2-3, reads DTGVSQNPRHKITKRGQNVTFRCDPISEHNRLYWYRQTLGQGPEFLTYFQNEAQLEKSRLLSDRFSAERPKGSFSTLEIQRTEQGDSAMYLCASSSGTGETDTQYFGPGTRLTVL.

The gene calls are TRBV18 and TRBJ2-2; 8 nucleotides match TRBD2. The CDR3 runs 15 residues. CDR1 is KGHSH, CDR2 LQKENI, per germline. The V gene end was trimmed by 4 bases and the J gene end by 3 bases; junction bases not matched to a gene: 4. The CDR3, as DNA: TGTGCCAGCTCACAAGCGGGAGAATACACCGGGGAGCTGTTTTTT. It is translated as CASSQAGEYTGELFF. The full variable domain, rest sourced from reference TRBV18 and TRBJ2-2, is NAGVMQNPRHLVRRRGQEARLRCSPMKGHSHVYWYRQLPEEGLKFMVYLQKENIIDESGMPKERFSAEFPKEGPSILRIQQVVRGDSAAYFCASSQAGEYTGELFFGEGSRLTVL.

This clone was seen once. This chain uses TRBV5-4 with TRBJ2-1, with TRBD2 matching over 8 bases. The CDR3 runs to 14 residues. V lost 2 bases and J lost 6; bases outside the gene matches: 4. Germline CDR1 SGHNT, CDR2 YYREEE (reference sequence). DNA for the CDR3: TGTGCCAGCAGCTTTAGACTAGCGAGCAATGAGCAGTTCTTC. As protein: CASSFRLASNEQFF.

The rearrangement joins TRBV27 to TRBJ1-5; D may be TRBD1 (5 bases). Germline CDR1 and CDR2: MNHEY and SMNVEV (reference sequence). This CDR3 has 14 residues. V was trimmed by 2 bases and J by 6 bases, leaving 11 bases between them. The chain's CDR3 is CASSLGRALQPQHF. CDR3 nucleotide sequence: TGTGCCAGCAGTTTAGGCAGGGCCCTTCAGCCCCAGCATTTT.

Here the CDR3 DNA reads TGTGCCAGCAGCCTGAGGCATAGCGGGAGACCTTACGAGCAGTACTTC. This encodes CASSLRHSGRPYEQYF. This chain links TRBV14 with TRBJ2-7; 9 positions match TRBD2. Germline V gives CDR1 SGHDN, CDR2 FVKESK. Trimming took 4 bases from V and 4 from J; bases not matched to a gene: 11. This CDR3 has 16 residues.

In its sample, this clone was seen a few times. This chain links TRBV5-1 with TRBJ2-7; 12 nucleotides match TRBD1. V shed 3 bases and J 7 bases; nucleotides not matched to a gene: 8. Per the germline V gene, CDR1 is SGHRS and CDR2 is YFSETQ. This CDR3 contains 15 residues. This CDR3 is CASSSGTGGLWEQYF. Written as DNA, the CDR3 is TGCGCCAGCAGCTCCGGGACAGGGGGCCTATGGGAGCAGTACTTC.

This clone was seen once. The chain couples TRBV24-1 to TRBJ1-1; no clear D. V lost 4 bases to trimming and J lost 7 bases, with 6 bases between them. Germline V CDR1 and CDR2: KGHDR, SFDVKD. The CDR3 consists of 11 residues. The CDR3 region is CATSEQNEAFF. DNA for the CDR3: TGTGCCACCAGTGAACAGAATGAAGCTTTCTTT.

This clone has only one observation. The chain combines TRBV6-4 with TRBJ2-3; maybe TRBD2 (6 bases). This CDR3 region has 17 residues. Germline CDR1 is MRHNA and CDR2 is SNTAGT. Trimming left V 3 bases short and J 0 bases short, with 16 bases between. The CDR3 reads CASSERGGGTSTDTQYF. The CDR3 DNA reads as TGTGCCAGCAGTGAGCGGGGAGGTGGGACCAGCACAGATACGCAGTATTTT.

In its sample, this clone was seen once. The chain is built from TRBV5-1 and TRBJ2-5; D is possibly TRBD1 (6 bases). The CDR3 is made up of 13 amino acids. In germline, CDR1 is SGHRS, CDR2 YFSETQ. Trimming cost V 2 bases and J 2 bases, with 7 bases left between them. DNA for the CDR3: TGCGCCAGCAGCTTACAGGGTCAAGAGACCCAGTACTTC. Protein product: CASSLQGQETQYF.

The V gene is TRBV19, the J gene TRBJ1-2; D remains unclear. The V gene lost 5 bases and the J gene lost 8 bases, with 15 bases spanning the gap. The CDR3 is 13 residues long. CDR1 and CDR2 from the germline V gene are LNHDA and SQIVND (reference sequence). The chain's CDR3 is CASSVDWRGGYTF. CDR3 in DNA: TGTGCCAGTAGTGTGGACTGGCGAGGGGGCTACACCTTC.

This clone appeared once. The chain is built from TRBV19 and TRBJ1-2, with D uncertain. V shed 0 bases and J shed 7 bases, with 9 bases lying between them. Germline V gives CDR1 LNHDA, CDR2 SQIVND (reference sequence). The CDR3 length is 13 residues. CDR3 residues: CASSIEGALGYTF. For the CDR3, the DNA is TGTGCCAGTAGTATAGAAGGAGCCCTTGGCTACACCTTC.

The rearrangement links TRBV5-4 to TRBJ2-5; TRBD1 is a possible D gene (6 bases). CDR3 length: 15 residues. V lost 4 bases and J lost 1, with 14 bases in between. In germline, CDR1 is SGHNT, CDR2 YYREEE (reference sequence). The CDR3 nucleotides are TGTGCCAGCAGCCAACCAGGACAGCTCCAAGAGACCCAGTACTTC. Amino acids: CASSQPGQLQETQYF. The full variable domain, rest sourced from reference TRBV5-4 and TRBJ2-5, is ETGVTQSPTHLIKTRGQQVTLRCSSQSGHNTVSWYQQALGQGPQFIFQYYREEENGRGNFPPRFSGLQFPNYSSELNVNALELDDSALYLCASSQPGQLQETQYFGPGTRLLVL.

The chain carries TRBV6-5 and TRBJ1-1; 7 bases are shared with TRBD1. The CDR3 spans 14 residues. Trimming removed 9 bases from V and 7 bases from J; junction bases left unmatched: 14. Per germline, CDR1 MNHEY and CDR2 SVGAGI. The CDR3 protein is CASGALQGSDEAFF. Here the CDR3 DNA reads TGTGCCAGTGGGGCTCTACAGGGGAGTGATGAAGCTTTCTTT.

V and J are TRBV24-1 and TRBJ1-2; perhaps TRBD1 as D (5 bases). The CDR3 contains 14 residues. V was clipped by 0 bases and J by 6 bases, with 10 bases between them. Germline V gene lookup returns CDR1 KGHDR and CDR2 SFDVKD. The CDR3 region is CATSDLQGGDGYTF. In nucleotides, the CDR3 is TGTGCCACCAGTGATTTGCAAGGAGGGGATGGCTACACCTTC.

V and J are TRBV7-9 and TRBJ2-7; maybe TRBD2 (5 bases). Germline CDR1 reads SEHNR; CDR2 reads FQNEAQ (reference sequence). V lost 5 bases and J lost 4, with 18 bases in between. There are 15 residues in the CDR3. The CDR3 loop is CASSPGLEVMYEQYF. CDR3 sequence (DNA): TGTGCCAGCAGCCCCGGACTGGAAGTCATGTACGAGCAGTACTTC.

The V and J genes are TRBV2 and TRBJ1-1; D may be TRBD1 (5 bases). Trimming stripped 4 bases from V and 4 bases from J, with 16 bases between. The germline V gene has CDR1 SNHLY and CDR2 FYNNEI. CDR3 length: 15 amino acids. CDR3 in amino acids: CASSASGWGGTEAFF. In nucleotides, the CDR3 is TGTGCCAGCAGTGCATCAGGGTGGGGAGGCACTGAAGCTTTCTTT.

The chain combines TRBV11-2 with TRBJ2-1, with D possibly matching TRBD2 (5 bases). In germline, CDR1 is SGHAT, CDR2 FQNNGV. V was cut by 1 base and J by 0 bases, with 7 bases left in between. The length of the CDR3 is 15 residues. CDR3 sequence reads: CASSLVLGSYNEQFF. The CDR3 DNA sequence: TGTGCCAGCAGCTTAGTACTAGGCTCCTACAATGAGCAGTTCTTC.

This clone has just one count. The gene calls are TRBV11-2 and TRBJ2-7, with TRBD1 matching over 8 bases. CDR3 size: 15 residues. Germline CDR1 and CDR2: SGHAT and FQNNGV. J was trimmed by 4 bases and V by 4 bases; bases with no gene match: 9. CDR3 nucleotide sequence: TGTGCCAGCAGCTCCCGGGGACAGGTTCCATACGAGCAGTACGTC. This gives the protein CASSSRGQVPYEQYV.

This chain uses TRBV27 with TRBJ2-2; 7 bases are a match to TRBD1. After removal of 5 bases from V and 6 bases from J, the junction contained 12 bases not matched to a gene. The CDR3 runs to 16 residues. Germline CDR1 and CDR2: MNHEY and SMNVEV (reference sequence). CDR3 in amino acids: CASSPSTGTDPGELFF. The CDR3 coding sequence is TGTGCCAGCAGTCCATCGACCGGGACAGATCCCGGGGAGCTGTTTTTT.

The chain recombines TRBV5-5 with TRBJ1-2, with D possibly TRBD1 on 6 matching bases. The ends were cut back, 3 bases at V and 6 bases at J, with 15 bases in the middle. Germline CDR1 and CDR2: SGHKS and YYEKEE (reference sequence). This CDR3 has 14 residues. The CDR3 DNA sequence: TGTGCCAGCAGCTCCCGACAGGTAGCAGATGGCTACACCTTC. As protein: CASSSRQVADGYTF.

V and J are TRBV5-1 and TRBJ2-7; the match to TRBD1 covers 11 bases. Germline trimming cut 0 bases from V and 1 base from J; bases unmatched to any gene: 6. Germline V gives CDR1 SGHRS, CDR2 YFSETQ. The CDR3 covers 17 residues. This chain's CDR3 is CASSLGTGGLSSYEQYF. CDR3 nucleotides: TGCGCCAGCAGCTTGGGGACAGGGGGCCTGAGTTCCTACGAGCAGTACTTC.

The sample holds one count of this clone. The chain has TRBV6-5 and TRBJ2-7; D is possibly TRBD1 (5 bases). Trimming left V 8 bases short and J 0 bases short, with 5 bases between. CDR3 length equals 11 residues. The germline CDR1 and CDR2 sequences are MNHEY and SVGAGI. Here the CDR3 reads CASDSSYEQYV. As DNA, the CDR3 is TGTGCCAGCGACAGCTCCTACGAGCAGTACGTC.

The V gene is TRBV2, the J gene TRBJ2-7, with D possibly matching TRBD2 (6 bases). Germline V CDR1 and CDR2: SNHLY, FYNNEI. Trimming took off 8 bases at V and 8 bases at J, with 19 bases between the two ends. The CDR3 extends over 13 amino acids. CDR3 sequence: CASRGALAGKQYF. CDR3 sequence (DNA): TGTGCCAGCCGCGGGGCGTTGGCAGGGAAGCAGTACTTC.

The chain combines TRBV3-1 (or the pseudogene TRBV3-2) with TRBJ1-6; D is unresolved. CDR3 length: 15 residues. Trimming shortened V by 0 bases and J by 9 bases, and 12 bases separated the two germline ends. Germline V gene sequence: CDR1 LGHDT, CDR2 YNNKEL (reference sequence). The CDR3 bases are TGTGCCAGCAGCCAAGATGGAACTAAGTCTTCACCCCTCCACTTT. As protein: CASSQDGTKSSPLHF.

This chain links TRBV19 with TRBJ1-5; a possible D gene is TRBD1 (5 bases). Trimming shortened V by 9 bases and J by 7 bases, and 16 bases separated the two germline ends. Germline V gives CDR1 LNHDA, CDR2 SQIVND (reference sequence). The CDR3 has 13 amino acids. The CDR3 DNA sequence: TGTGCCAGCACACAGGTATCAGGGCAGCCCCAGCATTTT. It specifies CASTQVSGQPQHF. The full variable domain, rest sourced from reference TRBV19 and TRBJ1-5, is DGGITQSPKYLFRKEGQNVTLSCEQNLNHDAMYWYRQDPGQGLRLIYYSQIVNDFQKGDIAEGYSVSREKKESFPLTVTSAQKNPTAFYLCASTQVSGQPQHFGDGTRLSIL.

The chain is built from TRBV2 and TRBJ2-7; 9 nucleotides match TRBD1. The CDR3 extends over 12 amino acids. CDR1 SNHLY and CDR2 FYNNEI come from the germline V gene. Unmatched junction bases numbered 3, after V lost 6 bases and J lost 6 bases. The CDR3 protein is CASSKTGGEQYV. CDR3 bases: TGTGCCAGCAGCAAGACAGGGGGCGAGCAGTACGTC.

The chain has TRBV9 and TRBJ2-3; the match to TRBD2 covers 7 bases. In germline, CDR1 is SGDLS, CDR2 YYNGEE. Trimming cost V 3 bases and J 0 bases; bases outside gene matches: 4. The CDR3 has 15 amino acids. The CDR3 nucleotides read TGTGCCAGCAGCGGAAGCGGGGTTAGCACAGATACGCAGTATTTT. As protein: CASSGSGVSTDTQYF.

This sequence joins TRBV6-5 and TRBJ1-1; D perhaps matches TRBD1 (6 bases). This CDR3 is built from 14 residues. Germline V gives CDR1 MNHEY, CDR2 SVGAGI. Trimming stripped 4 bases from V and 4 bases from J, with 13 bases between. The CDR3 DNA sequence: TGTGCCAGCAGTTTGGACAGCGTCGTCACTGAAGCTTTCTTT. It yields the protein CASSLDSVVTEAFF.